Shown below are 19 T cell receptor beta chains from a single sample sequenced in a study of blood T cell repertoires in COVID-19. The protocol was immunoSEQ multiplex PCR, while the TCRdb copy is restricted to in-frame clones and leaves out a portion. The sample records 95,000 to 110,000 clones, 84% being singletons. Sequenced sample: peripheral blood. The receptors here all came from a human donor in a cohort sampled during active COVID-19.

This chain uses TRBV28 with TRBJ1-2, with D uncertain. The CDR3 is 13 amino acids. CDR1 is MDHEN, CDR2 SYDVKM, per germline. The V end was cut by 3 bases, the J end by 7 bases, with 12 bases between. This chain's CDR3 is CASSLSLRVGYTF. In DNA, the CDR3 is TGTGCCAGCAGTTTGTCCTTAAGAGTTGGCTACACCTTC.

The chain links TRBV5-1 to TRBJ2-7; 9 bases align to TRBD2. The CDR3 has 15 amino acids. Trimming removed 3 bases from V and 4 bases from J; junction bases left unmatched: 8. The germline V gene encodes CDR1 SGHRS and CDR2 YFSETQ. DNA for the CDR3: TGCGCCAGCAGCTCGGAGACTAGCGGAAAATACGAGCAGTACTTC. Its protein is CASSSETSGKYEQYF.

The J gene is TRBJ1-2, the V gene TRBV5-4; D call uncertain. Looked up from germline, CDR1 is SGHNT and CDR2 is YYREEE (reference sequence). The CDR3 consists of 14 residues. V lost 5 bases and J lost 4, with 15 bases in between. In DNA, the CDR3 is TGTGCCAGCAGGGCGGATAGCGGCGGCTATGGCTACACCTTC. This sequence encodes CASRADSGGYGYTF. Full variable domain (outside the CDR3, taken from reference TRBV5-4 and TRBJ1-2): ETGVTQSPTHLIKTRGQQVTLRCSSQSGHNTVSWYQQALGQGPQFIFQYYREEENGRGNFPPRFSGLQFPNYSSELNVNALELDDSALYLCASRADSGGYGYTFGSGTRLTVV.

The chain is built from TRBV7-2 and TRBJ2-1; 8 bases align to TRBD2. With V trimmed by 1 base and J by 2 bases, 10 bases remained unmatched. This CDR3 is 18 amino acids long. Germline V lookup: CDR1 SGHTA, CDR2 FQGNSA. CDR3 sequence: CASSLEEGGGRTYNEQFF. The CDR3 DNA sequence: TGTGCCAGCAGCTTAGAGGAAGGAGGCGGGAGGACCTACAATGAGCAGTTCTTC.

The CDR3 bases are TGCGCCAGCAGCCAAGCCACTAGCGGGTACAATGAGCAGTTCTTC. Protein product: CASSQATSGYNEQFF. The genes are TRBV4-3 and TRBJ2-1; 9 nucleotides align to TRBD2. With 1 base clipped from V and 4 bases from J, the junction kept 2 bases outside the gene matches. This CDR3 spans 15 amino acids. Per germline, CDR1 LGHNA and CDR2 YSLEER.

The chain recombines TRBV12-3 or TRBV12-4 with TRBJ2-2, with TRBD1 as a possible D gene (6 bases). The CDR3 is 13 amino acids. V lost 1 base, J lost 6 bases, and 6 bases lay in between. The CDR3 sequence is CASSLDRAGELFF. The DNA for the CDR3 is TGTGCCAGCAGTTTAGACAGGGCCGGGGAGCTGTTTTTT.

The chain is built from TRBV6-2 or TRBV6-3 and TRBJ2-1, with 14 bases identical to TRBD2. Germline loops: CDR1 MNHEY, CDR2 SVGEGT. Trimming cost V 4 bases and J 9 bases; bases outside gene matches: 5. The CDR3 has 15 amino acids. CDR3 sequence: CASSLTSGRVGEQFF. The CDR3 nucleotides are TGTGCCAGCAGTTTGACTAGCGGGAGGGTCGGTGAGCAGTTCTTC.

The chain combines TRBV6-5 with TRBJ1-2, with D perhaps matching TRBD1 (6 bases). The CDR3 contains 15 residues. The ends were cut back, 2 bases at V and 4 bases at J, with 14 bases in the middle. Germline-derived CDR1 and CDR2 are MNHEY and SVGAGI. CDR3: CASSYRGGRGYGYTF. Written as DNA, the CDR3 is TGTGCCAGCAGTTACAGGGGGGGTCGGGGCTATGGCTACACCTTC.

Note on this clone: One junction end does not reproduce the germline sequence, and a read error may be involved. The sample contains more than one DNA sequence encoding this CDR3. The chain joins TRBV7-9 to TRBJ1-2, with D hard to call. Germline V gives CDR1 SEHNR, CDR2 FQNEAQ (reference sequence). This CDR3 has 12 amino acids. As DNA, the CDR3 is TGTGCCAGCAGCCTAGCGGCCTATGGCTACACCTTC. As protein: CASSLAAYGYTF.

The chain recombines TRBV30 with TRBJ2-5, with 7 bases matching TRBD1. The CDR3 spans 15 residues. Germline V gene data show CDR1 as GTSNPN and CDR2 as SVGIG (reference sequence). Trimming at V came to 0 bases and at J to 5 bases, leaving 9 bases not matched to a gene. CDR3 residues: CAWSVGGATGETQYF. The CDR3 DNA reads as TGTGCCTGGAGTGTAGGGGGCGCGACCGGCGAGACCCAGTACTTC.

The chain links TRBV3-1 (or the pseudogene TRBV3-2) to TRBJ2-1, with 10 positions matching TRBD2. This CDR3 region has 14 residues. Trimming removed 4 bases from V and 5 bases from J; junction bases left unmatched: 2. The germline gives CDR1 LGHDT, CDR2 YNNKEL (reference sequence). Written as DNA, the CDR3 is TGTGCCAGCAGCCTGCTAGCGGGAGACAATGAGCAGTTCTTC. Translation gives CASSLLAGDNEQFF.

The DNA of the CDR3 is TGTGCCAGCTCACCACGGACAGGGGTCTATGGCTACACCTTC. This translates into CASSPRTGVYGYTF. The rearrangement joins TRBV18 to TRBJ1-2; 9 bases fit TRBD1. Germline CDR1 and CDR2: KGHSH and LQKENI. Losses at the gene ends were 1 base for V and 4 bases for J; bases not matched to a gene: 1. The CDR3 has 14 amino acids.

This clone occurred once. This CDR3 reads CASSPGQGATEAFF. Here the CDR3 DNA reads TGTGCCAGCAGCCCCGGACAGGGGGCTACTGAAGCTTTCTTT. The chain carries TRBV9 and TRBJ1-1, with TRBD1 matching 11 bases. Germline values: CDR1 SGDLS, CDR2 YYNGEE. This CDR3 spans 14 amino acids. With 4 bases clipped from V and 5 bases from J, the junction kept 4 bases outside the gene matches.

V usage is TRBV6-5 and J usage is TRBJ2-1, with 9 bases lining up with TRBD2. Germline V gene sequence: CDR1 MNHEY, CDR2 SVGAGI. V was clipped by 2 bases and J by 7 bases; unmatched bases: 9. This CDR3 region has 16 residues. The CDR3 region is CASSYGFAGGQNEQFF. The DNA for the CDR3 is TGTGCCAGCAGTTACGGGTTCGCGGGAGGGCAGAATGAGCAGTTCTTC.

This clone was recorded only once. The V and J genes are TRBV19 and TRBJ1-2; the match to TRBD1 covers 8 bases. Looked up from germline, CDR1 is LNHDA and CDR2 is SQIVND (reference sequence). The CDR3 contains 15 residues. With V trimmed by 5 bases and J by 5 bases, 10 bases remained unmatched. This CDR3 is CASSPVRQGLYGYTF. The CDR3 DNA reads TGTGCCAGTAGTCCGGTTCGACAGGGGCTGTATGGCTACACCTTC.

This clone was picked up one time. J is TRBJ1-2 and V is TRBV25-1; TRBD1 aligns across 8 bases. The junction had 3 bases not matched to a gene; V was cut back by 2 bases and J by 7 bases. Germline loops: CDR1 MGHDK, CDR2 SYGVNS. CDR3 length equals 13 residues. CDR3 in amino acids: CASSEGQGSGYTF. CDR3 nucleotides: TGTGCCAGCAGTGAAGGACAGGGATCTGGCTACACCTTC.

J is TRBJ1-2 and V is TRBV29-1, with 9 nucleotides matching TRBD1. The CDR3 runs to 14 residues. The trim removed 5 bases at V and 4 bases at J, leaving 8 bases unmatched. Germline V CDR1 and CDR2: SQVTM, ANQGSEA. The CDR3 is CSVPADRGGYGYTF. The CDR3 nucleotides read TGCAGCGTTCCCGCGGACAGGGGCGGCTATGGCTACACCTTC.

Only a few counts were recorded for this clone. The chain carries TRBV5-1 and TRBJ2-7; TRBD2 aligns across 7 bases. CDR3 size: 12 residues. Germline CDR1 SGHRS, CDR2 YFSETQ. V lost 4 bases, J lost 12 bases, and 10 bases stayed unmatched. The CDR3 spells CASSRGLDSLYF. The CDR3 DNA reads TGCGCCAGCAGCCGAGGACTAGACAGTTTGTACTTC.

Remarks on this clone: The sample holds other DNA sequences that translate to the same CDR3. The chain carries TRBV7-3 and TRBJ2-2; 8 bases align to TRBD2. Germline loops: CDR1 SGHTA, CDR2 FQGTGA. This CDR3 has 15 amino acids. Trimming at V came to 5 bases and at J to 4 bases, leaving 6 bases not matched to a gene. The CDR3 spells CASSLGLAGTGELFF. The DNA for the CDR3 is TGTGCCAGCAGCCTCGGACTAGCAGGCACCGGGGAGCTGTTTTTT. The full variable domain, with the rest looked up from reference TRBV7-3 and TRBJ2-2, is GAGVSQTPSNKVTEKGKYVELRCDPISGHTALYWYRQSLGQGPEFLIYFQGTGAADDSGLPNDRFFAVRPEGSVSTLKIQRTERGDSAVYLCASSLGLAGTGELFFGEGSRLTVL.